This T cell receptor (beta chain) appears in the sequencing data of a study of CD8 T cells in ankylosing spondylitis. Overall study results and limits: A number of the motif variants had already been described in reactive arthritis synovial fluid and blood. Disease-linked clones, CD8+, were relatively rare in peripheral blood. Made up of about eight highly homologous variants, a TCR beta motif appeared characteristic of ankylosing spondylitis blood.

After removal of 1 base from V and 4 bases from J, the junction contained 3 bases not matched to a gene. The CDR3 length is 15 residues. Per the germline V gene, CDR1 is LGHNA and CDR2 is YSLEER. Library preparation for TCR beta used quantitative 5'-RACE with molecular barcodes. TCRdb passed the 5' RACE reads through MiXCR, listing each CDR3 protein once. The data show some 450,000 distinct CDR3 sequences, with about a sixth seen just once and 0.85% to 1.3% held by the top ten. This clonotype appeared a few times. Its antigen is undetermined. The receptor was derived from a male donor with ankylosing spondylitis. V usage is TRBV4-3 and J usage is TRBJ1-1; 10 nucleotides line up with TRBD1. Source material: blood, either unsorted or a sorted T cell fraction (not recorded which). The CDR3 loop is CASSQARTGGTEAFF. Written as DNA, the CDR3 is TGCGCCAGCAGCCAAGCGCGGACAGGGGGCACTGAAGCTTTCTTT.